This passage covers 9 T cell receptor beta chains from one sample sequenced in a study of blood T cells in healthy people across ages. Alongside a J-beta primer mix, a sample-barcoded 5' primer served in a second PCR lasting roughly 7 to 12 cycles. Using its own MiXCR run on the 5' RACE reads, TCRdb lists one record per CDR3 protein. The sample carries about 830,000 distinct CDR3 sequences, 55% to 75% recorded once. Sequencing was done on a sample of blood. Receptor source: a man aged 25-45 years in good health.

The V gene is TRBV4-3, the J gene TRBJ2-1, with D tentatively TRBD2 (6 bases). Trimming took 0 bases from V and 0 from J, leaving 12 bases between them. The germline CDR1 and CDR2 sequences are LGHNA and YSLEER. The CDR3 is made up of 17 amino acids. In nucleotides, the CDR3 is TGCGCCAGCAGCCAAGATGAGCTAGCGCCCTCCTACAATGAGCAGTTCTTC. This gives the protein CASSQDELAPSYNEQFF.

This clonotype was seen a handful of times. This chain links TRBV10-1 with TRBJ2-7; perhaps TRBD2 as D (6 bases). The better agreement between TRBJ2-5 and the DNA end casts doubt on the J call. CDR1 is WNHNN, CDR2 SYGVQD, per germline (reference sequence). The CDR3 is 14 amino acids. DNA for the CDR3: TGCGCCAGCAGTGAGTCCGGAGGGCAGGAGACCCAGTACTTC. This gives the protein CASSESGGQETQYF.

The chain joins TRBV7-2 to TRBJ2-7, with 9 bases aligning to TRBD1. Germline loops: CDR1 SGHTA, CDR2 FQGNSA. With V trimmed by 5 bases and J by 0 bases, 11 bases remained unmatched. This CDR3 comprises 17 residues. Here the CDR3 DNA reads TGTGCCAGCAGCGTAGACGGGACAGGGTATCCCTCCTACGAGCAGTACTTC. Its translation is CASSVDGTGYPSYEQYF.

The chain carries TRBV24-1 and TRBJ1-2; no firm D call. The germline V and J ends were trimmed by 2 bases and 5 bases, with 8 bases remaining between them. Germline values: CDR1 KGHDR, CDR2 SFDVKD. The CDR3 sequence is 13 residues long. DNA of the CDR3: TGTGCCACCAGTGATTCGACGGAGTATGGCTACACCTTC. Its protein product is CATSDSTEYGYTF.

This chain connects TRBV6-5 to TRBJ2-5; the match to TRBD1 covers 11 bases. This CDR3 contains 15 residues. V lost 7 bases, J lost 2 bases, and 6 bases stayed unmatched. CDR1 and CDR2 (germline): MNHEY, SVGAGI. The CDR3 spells CASKSRDRGQETQYF. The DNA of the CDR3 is TGTGCCAGCAAGAGCCGGGACAGGGGGCAAGAGACCCAGTACTTC.

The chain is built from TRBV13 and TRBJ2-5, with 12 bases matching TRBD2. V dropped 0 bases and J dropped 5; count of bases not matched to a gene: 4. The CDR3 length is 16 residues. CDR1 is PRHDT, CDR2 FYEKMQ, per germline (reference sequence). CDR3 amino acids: CASSLGGLAGQETQYF. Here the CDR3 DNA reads TGTGCCAGCAGCTTAGGAGGACTAGCGGGACAGGAGACCCAGTACTTC.

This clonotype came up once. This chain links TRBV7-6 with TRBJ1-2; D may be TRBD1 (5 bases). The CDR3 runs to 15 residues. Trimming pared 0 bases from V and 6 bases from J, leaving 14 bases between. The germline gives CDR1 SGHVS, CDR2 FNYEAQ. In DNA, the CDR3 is TGTGCCAGCAGCTTAGCCGGCAGGGACGGGGATGGCTACACCTTC. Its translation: CASSLAGRDGDGYTF.

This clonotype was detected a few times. The DNA for the CDR3 is TGTGCCAGCAGTGATTGGGTTTTGATTGATCAGCCCCAGCATTTT. Its protein is CASSDWVLIDQPQHF. The rearrangement links TRBV6-1 to TRBJ1-5; D call uncertain. Between the trimmed V and J ends, which lost 3 bases and 5 bases, there was a span of 14 bases. CDR1 is MNHNS and CDR2 is SASEGT in the germline V gene. This CDR3 has 15 amino acids.

Here the CDR3 DNA reads TGTGCCAGCAGCGCCGGACTAGCGGGAGCAGATACGCAGTATTTT. Translated, it gives CASSAGLAGADTQYF. The chain has TRBV7-2 and TRBJ2-3, with 13 bases identical to TRBD2. Trimming cost V 5 bases and J 4 bases; bases outside gene matches: 3. CDR3 length equals 15 residues. Germline V lookup: CDR1 SGHTA, CDR2 FQGNSA.